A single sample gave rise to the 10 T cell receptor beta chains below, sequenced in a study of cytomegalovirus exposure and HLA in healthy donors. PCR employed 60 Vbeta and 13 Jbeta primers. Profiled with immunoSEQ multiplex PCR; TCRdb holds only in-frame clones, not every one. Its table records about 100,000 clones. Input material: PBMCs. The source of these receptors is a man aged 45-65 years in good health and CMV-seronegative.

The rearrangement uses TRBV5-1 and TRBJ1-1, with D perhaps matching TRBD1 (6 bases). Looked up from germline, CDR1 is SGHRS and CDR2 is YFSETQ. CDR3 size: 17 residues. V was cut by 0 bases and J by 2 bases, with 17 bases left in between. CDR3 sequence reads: CASSLAFGQIVNTEAFF. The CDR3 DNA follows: TGCGCCAGCAGCTTGGCCTTCGGACAGATAGTCAACACTGAAGCTTTCTTT.

DNA for the CDR3: TGTGCCAGCAGCCACCGGGACAGCTACGAGCAGTACTTC. It specifies CASSHRDSYEQYF. V usage is TRBV5-6 and J usage is TRBJ2-7, with 7 bases lining up with TRBD1. The V and J ends lost 4 bases and 3 bases, in that order; junction bases with no gene match: 4. Germline V gene lookup returns CDR1 SGHDT and CDR2 YYEEEE. This CDR3 has 13 residues.

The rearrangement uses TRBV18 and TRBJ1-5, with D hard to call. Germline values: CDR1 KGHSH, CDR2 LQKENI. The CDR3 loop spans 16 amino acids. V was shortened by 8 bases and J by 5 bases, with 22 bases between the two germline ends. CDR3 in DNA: TGTGCCAGCGCTCCAAACCGGGTCTCCGGGGATCAGCCCCAGCATTTT. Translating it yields CASAPNRVSGDQPQHF.

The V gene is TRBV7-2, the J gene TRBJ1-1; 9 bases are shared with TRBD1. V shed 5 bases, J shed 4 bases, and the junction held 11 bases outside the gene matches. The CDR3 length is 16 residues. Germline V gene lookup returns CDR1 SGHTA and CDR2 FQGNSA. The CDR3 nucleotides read TGTGCCAGCAGCCCTAGACAGGGGGAAGGGAGCACTGAAGCTTTCTTT. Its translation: CASSPRQGEGSTEAFF.

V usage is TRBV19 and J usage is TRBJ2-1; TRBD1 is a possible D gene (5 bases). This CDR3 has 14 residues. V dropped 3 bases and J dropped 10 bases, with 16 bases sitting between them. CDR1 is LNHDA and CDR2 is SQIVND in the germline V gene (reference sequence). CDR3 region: CASSIGRQGVEQFF. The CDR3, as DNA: TGTGCCAGTAGTATCGGGCGGCAGGGTGTAGAGCAGTTCTTC. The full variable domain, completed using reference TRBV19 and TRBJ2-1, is DGGITQSPKYLFRKEGQNVTLSCEQNLNHDAMYWYRQDPGQGLRLIYYSQIVNDFQKGDIAEGYSVSREKKESFPLTVTSAQKNPTAFYLCASSIGRQGVEQFFGPGTRLTVL.

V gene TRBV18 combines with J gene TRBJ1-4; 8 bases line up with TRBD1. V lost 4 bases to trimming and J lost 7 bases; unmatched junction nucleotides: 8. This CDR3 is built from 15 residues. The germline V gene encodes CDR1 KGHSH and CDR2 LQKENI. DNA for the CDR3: TGTGCCAGCTCACTACTACAGGGGGAAGGTGAAAAACTGTTTTTT. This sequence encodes CASSLLQGEGEKLFF.

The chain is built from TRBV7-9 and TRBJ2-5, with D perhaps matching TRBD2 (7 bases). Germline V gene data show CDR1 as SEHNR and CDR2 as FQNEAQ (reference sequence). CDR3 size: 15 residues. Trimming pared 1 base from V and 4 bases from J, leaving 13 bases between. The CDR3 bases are TGTGCCAGCAGCTTAGTTACGGGGGGCTTAGAGACCCAGTACTTC. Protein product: CASSLVTGGLETQYF.

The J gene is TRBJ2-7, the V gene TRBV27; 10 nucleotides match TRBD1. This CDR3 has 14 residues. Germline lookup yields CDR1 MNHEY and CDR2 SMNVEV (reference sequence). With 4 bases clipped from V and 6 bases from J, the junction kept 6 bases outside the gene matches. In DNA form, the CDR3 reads TGTGCCAGCAGTTCTCCCGGGACAGGGGTCGAGCAGTACTTC. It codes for CASSSPGTGVEQYF.

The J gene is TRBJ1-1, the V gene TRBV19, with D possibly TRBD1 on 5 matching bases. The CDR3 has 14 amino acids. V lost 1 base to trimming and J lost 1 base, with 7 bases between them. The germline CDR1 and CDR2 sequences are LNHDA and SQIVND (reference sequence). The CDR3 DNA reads TGTGCCAGTAGTATAGTAACAGGGAACACTGAAGCTTTCTTT. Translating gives CASSIVTGNTEAFF.

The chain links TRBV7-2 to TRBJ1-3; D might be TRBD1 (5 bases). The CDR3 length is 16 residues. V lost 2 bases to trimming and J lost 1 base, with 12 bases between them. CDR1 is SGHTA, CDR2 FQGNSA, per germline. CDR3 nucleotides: TGTGCCAGCAGCTTATTTGCTCAGGGATCTGGAAACACCATATATTTT. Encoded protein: CASSLFAQGSGNTIYF.